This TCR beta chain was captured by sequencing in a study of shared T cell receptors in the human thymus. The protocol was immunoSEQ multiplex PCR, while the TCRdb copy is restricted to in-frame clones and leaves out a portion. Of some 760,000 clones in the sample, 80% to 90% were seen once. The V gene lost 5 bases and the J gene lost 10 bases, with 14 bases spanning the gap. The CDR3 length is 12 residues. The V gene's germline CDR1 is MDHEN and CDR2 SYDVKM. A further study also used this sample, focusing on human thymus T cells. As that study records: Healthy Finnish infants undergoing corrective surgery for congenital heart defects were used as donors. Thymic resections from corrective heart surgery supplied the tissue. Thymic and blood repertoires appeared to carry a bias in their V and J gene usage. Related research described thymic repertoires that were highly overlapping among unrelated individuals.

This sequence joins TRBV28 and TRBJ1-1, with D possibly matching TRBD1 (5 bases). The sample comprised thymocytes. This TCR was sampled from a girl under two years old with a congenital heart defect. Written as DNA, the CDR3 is TGTGCCAGCAGTGAGACTGGCGGGGGAGCTTTCTTT. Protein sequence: CASSETGGGAFF.